Listed here are 26 T cell receptor beta chains from one sample, sequenced in a study of low-dose radiotherapy and immunotherapy resistance in tumors. Primers used for first-strand cDNA, a TRAV- and TRBV-specific set, covered both alpha and beta chains. With a V-primer adapter and a constant-region primer, TCRs were amplified for 20 PCR cycles. TCRdb called the reads again in MiXCR, with one record for every CDR3 protein. The sample shows 15,000 to 20,000 distinct CDR3 sequences, about 71% of them seen only once. The receptors originated from a human donor with advanced metastatic prostate, ovarian, gallbladder or colorectal cancer (not recorded which). This table probably holds off-target reads from a library built for another chain.

The CDR3 DNA is TGTGCCAGCAGCCCCCGGGTAAGCGGGGAGCTGTTTTTT. This translates into CASSPRVSGELFF. The chain employs TRBV3-1 and TRBJ2-2; D gene uncertain. CDR3 size: 13 residues. Trimming removed 4 bases at V and 7 bases at J, with 10 bases between. Germline V gene data show CDR1 as LGHDT and CDR2 as YNNKEL (reference sequence).

The chain combines TRBV6-1 with TRBJ1-5; a weak D match, TRBD1 (6 bases). Germline V CDR1 and CDR2: MNHNS, SASEGT. The V end was cut by 1 base, the J end by 2 bases, with 9 bases between. This CDR3 is built from 15 residues. The CDR3 nucleotides read TGTGCCAGCAGTGAAGGTGCAGGGGGCAATCAGCCCCAGCATTTT. Translating gives CASSEGAGGNQPQHF.

There are a few counts of this clonotype. The rearrangement links TRBV5-1 to TRBJ1-2, with D possibly TRBD1 on 6 matching bases. V was clipped by 3 bases and J by 6 bases, with 12 bases between them. The CDR3 length is 13 residues. CDR1 is SGHRS and CDR2 is YFSETQ in the germline V gene. In DNA, the CDR3 is TGCGCCAGCAGCTGGGGGGGCGTGGATGGCTACACCTTC. Its translation is CASSWGGVDGYTF.

In its sample, this clonotype was seen once. No DNA is shown, since the ends of the CDR3 on it are uncertain; the CDR3 is the one TCRdb lists. The chain links TRBV10-3 to TRBJ2-1; TRBD1 is the table's D call, not checked against the DNA. Ends included, the CDR3 has 13 residues. Germline CDR1 is ENHRY and CDR2 is SYGVKD. CDR3 sequence: CAISTSGDNEQFF.

The chain links TRBV5-8 to TRBJ2-3; perhaps TRBD2 as D (6 bases). Trimming stripped 0 bases from V and 5 bases from J, with 10 bases between. CDR1 and CDR2 from the germline V gene are SGHTS and YDEGEE. The CDR3 covers 14 residues. The CDR3 reads CASSLGSGLDTQYF. The CDR3 nucleotides are TGTGCCAGCAGCTTGGGGAGCGGGTTAGATACGCAGTATTTT.

This chain uses TRBV5-1 with TRBJ2-7, with D possibly matching TRBD1 (5 bases). The germline V and J ends were trimmed by 0 bases and 4 bases, with 5 bases remaining between them. Germline V CDR1 and CDR2: SGHRS, YFSETQ. The CDR3 totals 12 residues. In DNA form, the CDR3 reads TGCGCCAGCAGCTTGGAGGGGTACGAGCAGTACTTC. It translates to CASSLEGYEQYF.

This chain connects TRBV14 to TRBJ2-4; D unresolved. This CDR3 contains 13 residues. V was pared by 1 base and J by 6 bases, with 7 bases between. Germline V gene data show CDR1 as SGHDN and CDR2 as FVKESK. The CDR3 region is CASSQVATNIQYF. The CDR3, as DNA: TGTGCCAGCAGCCAAGTGGCGACAAACATTCAGTACTTC.

This CDR3 reads CASSSQQGQPQHF. DNA of the CDR3: TGTGCCAGCAGTTCCCAACAGGGGCAGCCCCAGCATTTT. The chain has TRBV6-8 and TRBJ1-5; 7 bases match TRBD1. With 4 bases clipped from V and 7 bases from J, the junction kept 4 bases outside the gene matches. This CDR3 contains 13 residues. Per the germline V gene, CDR1 is MNHGY and CDR2 is SAAAGT.

This clonotype occurred once. This sequence joins TRBV28 and TRBJ2-1, with a weak D call TRBD2 (6 bases). CDR3 size: 15 residues. Trimming removed 5 bases at V and 4 bases at J, with 15 bases between. Germline V gene lookup returns CDR1 MDHEN and CDR2 SYDVKM. The CDR3: CASSEPVAVYNEQFF. The CDR3, as DNA: TGTGCCAGCAGTGAACCGGTAGCGGTTTACAATGAGCAGTTCTTC.

This clonotype was counted only a few times. This rearrangement joins TRBV13 to TRBJ2-7; TRBD1 aligns across 7 bases. CDR3 length equals 14 residues. The germline gives CDR1 PRHDT, CDR2 FYEKMQ (reference sequence). V shed 4 bases and J 3 bases; nucleotides not matched to a gene: 6. In nucleotides, the CDR3 is TGTGCCAGCAGCTCTTCCCGGGACAGCTACGAGCAGTACTTC. Protein: CASSSSRDSYEQYF.

V gene TRBV18 combines with J gene TRBJ2-3, with 8 bases matching TRBD1. This CDR3 region has 17 residues. V shed 6 bases and J 2 bases; nucleotides not matched to a gene: 13. The germline V gene encodes CDR1 KGHSH and CDR2 LQKENI. CDR3: CASSNTWGQAITDTQYF. The CDR3 DNA reads as TGTGCCAGCTCCAATACCTGGGGACAGGCTATCACAGATACGCAGTATTTT.

This clonotype appeared a few times. J is TRBJ1-1 and V is TRBV9; tentatively, D is TRBD1 (6 bases). This CDR3 comprises 14 residues. The V end was cut by 0 bases, the J end by 4 bases, with 10 bases between. Germline V gene lookup returns CDR1 SGDLS and CDR2 YYNGEE. In nucleotides, the CDR3 is TGTGCCAGCAGCGTAGAACAGGGAGGCACTGAAGCTTTCTTT. This gives the protein CASSVEQGGTEAFF.

V gene TRBV5-8 combines with J gene TRBJ2-7; TRBD1 matches at 7 bases. The CDR3 has 13 residues. Germline V lookup: CDR1 SGHTS, CDR2 YDEGEE. The junction had 4 bases not matched to a gene; V was cut back by 0 bases and J by 7 bases. The CDR3 sequence: CASSLETGWEQYF. The CDR3 DNA sequence: TGTGCCAGCAGCTTGGAGACAGGGTGGGAGCAGTACTTC. Full variable domain (missing parts from reference TRBV5-8 and TRBJ2-7): EAGVTQSPTHLIKTRGQQATLRCSPISGHTSVYWYQQALGLGLQFLLWYDEGEERNRGNFPPRFSGRQFPNYSSELNVNALELEDSALYLCASSLETGWEQYFGPGTRLTVT.

This clonotype was seen only once. The chain employs TRBV29-1 and TRBJ2-3; D gene uncertain. Germline V CDR1 and CDR2: SQVTM, ANQGSEA. This CDR3 comprises 13 residues. The V end lost 3 bases, the J end lost 0 bases, and 7 bases lay between the germline ends. CDR3: CSVDGPSTDTQYF. CDR3 DNA: TGCAGCGTTGATGGACCTAGCACAGATACGCAGTATTTT.

The rearrangement links TRBV11-2 to TRBJ2-2; D remains unclear. Per the germline V gene, CDR1 is SGHAT and CDR2 is FQNNGV. The CDR3 runs to 13 residues. The V gene lost 0 bases and the J gene lost 8 bases, with 7 bases spanning the gap. CDR3 in amino acids: CASSLEPSGELFF. CDR3 nucleotides: TGTGCCAGCAGCTTAGAGCCATCGGGGGAGCTGTTTTTT.

This clonotype came up once. The chain combines TRBV7-9 with TRBJ1-1; possible D gene TRBD1, 5 bases. The CDR3 is made up of 14 amino acids. The ends were cut back, 2 bases at V and 3 bases at J, with 10 bases in the middle. The V gene's germline CDR1 is SEHNR and CDR2 FQNEAQ (reference sequence). CDR3 in DNA: TGTGCCAGCAGCTTATTACAGGAGGACACTGAAGCTTTCTTT. Protein: CASSLLQEDTEAFF.

The sample holds a few counts of this clonotype. J is TRBJ2-1 and V is TRBV6-2 or TRBV6-3; either TRBD1 or TRBD2 may supply D (7 bases each). CDR3 length: 17 amino acids. CDR1 is MNHEY and CDR2 is SVGEGT in the germline V gene. Between the trimmed V and J ends, which lost 4 bases and 5 bases, there was a span of 21 bases. CDR3 nucleotide sequence: TGTGCCAGCAGTTTCCACAGGGGCAGCGGGGTAAACAATGAGCAGTTCTTC. It specifies CASSFHRGSGVNNEQFF.

The chain links TRBV5-6 to TRBJ1-2; D is unclear. The V and J ends lost 0 bases and 2 bases respectively, with 5 bases between them. In germline, CDR1 is SGHDT, CDR2 YYEEEE. CDR3 length: 13 amino acids. This chain's CDR3 is CASSLGQNYGYTF. DNA for the CDR3: TGTGCCAGCAGCTTGGGGCAGAACTATGGCTACACCTTC.

V gene TRBV5-1 combines with J gene TRBJ2-7, with 11 bases lining up with TRBD1. The CDR3 totals 16 residues. V was pared by 0 bases and J by 6 bases, with 8 bases of the junction left unmatched. Per the germline V gene, CDR1 is SGHRS and CDR2 is YFSETQ. CDR3 sequence (DNA): TGCGCCAGCAGCTTGGCCGGGACAGGGGGGAATTTCGAGCAGTACTTC. The encoded protein is CASSLAGTGGNFEQYF.

This clonotype was seen more than once but under ten times. The chain uses TRBV7-2 and TRBJ2-3, with D possibly matching TRBD2 (6 bases). Trimming stripped 5 bases from V and 2 bases from J, with 17 bases between. The CDR3 length is 16 residues. Germline V CDR1 and CDR2: SGHTA, FQGNSA. The CDR3 bases are TGTGCCAGCAGCGTTTCGAGCGGGCTCCTCACAGATACGCAGTATTTT. It yields the protein CASSVSSGLLTDTQYF.

This clonotype was counted between two and nine times. The J gene is TRBJ1-2, the V gene TRBV4-2; 12 nucleotides match TRBD1. Trimming took 4 bases from V and 7 from J; bases not matched to a gene: 1. Germline V gene lookup returns CDR1 LGHNA and CDR2 YNFKEQ. This CDR3 spans 13 amino acids. The CDR3 region has the DNA TGTGCCAGCAGCCGGGACAGGGGGCCTGGCTACACCTTC. The encoded protein is CASSRDRGPGYTF.

This clonotype was picked up a small number of times. The V and J genes are TRBV19 and TRBJ2-5, with 8 bases aligning to TRBD1. Germline values: CDR1 LNHDA, CDR2 SQIVND (reference sequence). The CDR3 is 14 residues long. J was trimmed by 5 bases and V by 4 bases; bases with no gene match: 6. CDR3 sequence reads: CASSKDRVVETQYF. The CDR3 DNA follows: TGTGCCAGTAGTAAGGACAGGGTAGTGGAGACCCAGTACTTC.

The chain employs TRBV5-1 and TRBJ2-7; 10 bases line up with TRBD1. The CDR3 is 15 residues long. Germline V gene data show CDR1 as SGHRS and CDR2 as YFSETQ. V was pared by 4 bases and J by 0 bases, with 4 bases of the junction left unmatched. The CDR3 DNA follows: TGCGCCAGCAGCCGGGGGGACAGGGGCTCCTACGAGCAGTACTTC. Its protein is CASSRGDRGSYEQYF.

The V call is TRBV4-3, the J call TRBJ1-2; D is uncertain. CDR3 size: 16 residues. V was shortened by 4 bases and J by 0 bases, with 15 bases between the two germline ends. CDR1 is LGHNA and CDR2 is YSLEER in the germline V gene. This CDR3 reads CASSPSEGQTNYGYTF. The DNA of the CDR3 is TGCGCCAGCAGCCCTTCCGAGGGCCAAACTAACTATGGCTACACCTTC.

This clonotype has a single count. The genes are TRBV5-6 and TRBJ2-5; 12 bases align to TRBD1. V dropped 1 base and J dropped 4; count of bases not matched to a gene: 5. The CDR3 extends over 16 amino acids. The germline V gene has CDR1 SGHDT and CDR2 YYEEEE. This CDR3 reads CASSLTGTGGVETQYF. CDR3 DNA sequence: TGTGCCAGCAGCTTGACAGGGACAGGGGGCGTAGAGACCCAGTACTTC. Full variable domain (remainder filled in from reference TRBV5-6 and TRBJ2-5): DAGVTQSPTHLIKTRGQQVTLRCSPKSGHDTVSWYQQALGQGPQFIFQYYEEEERQRGNFPDRFSGHQFPNYSSELNVNALLLGDSALYLCASSLTGTGGVETQYFGPGTRLLVL.

There are a few counts of this clonotype. J is TRBJ1-5 and V is TRBV6-6; the D gene is possibly TRBD1 (6 bases). CDR3 length: 13 residues. Trimming took off 5 bases at V and 4 bases at J, with 9 bases between the two ends. In germline, CDR1 is MNHNY, CDR2 SVGAGI (reference sequence). The DNA for the CDR3 is TGTGCCAGCAGTGAGGGGGTGAATCAGCCCCAGCATTTT. Translating gives CASSEGVNQPQHF.